The 28 T cell receptor beta chains below come from one sample, sequenced in a study of tumor and adjacent non-tumor tissue in lung cancer (dated 2018 in TCRdb). RNA was extracted from bulk unsorted tissue and checked for quality with a NanoDrop ND-1000 and an Agilent 2100. Library construction relied on multiplex PCR. The sequencer was an Illumina HiSeq 2500. TCRbeta libraries were constructed through three rounds of nested PCR with primers (Table S4) according to protocols adapted from ARM-PCR. TCRdb reran the public reads through fastp at Q25 and MiXCR, keeping productive beta chains. Rows matching on CDR3 protein sequence are summarized as one entry with the most common DNA and genes. This sample is represented by 75,000 to 95,000 distinct CDR3 sequences; 65% to 75% of them were singletons. Around 20% of the sample is in the top ten clones. The sequenced sample was lung tumor tissue. Receptors were obtained from a man aged 55 to 70 with non-small cell lung cancer.

This clonotype was counted only a few times. A single base separates this from a much larger clone, so it may be a read error. V gene TRBV6-2 or TRBV6-3 combines with J gene TRBJ2-2, with 7 bases that match TRBD1. Germline CDR1 MNHEY, CDR2 SVGEGT. This CDR3 region has 13 residues. The CDR3 is CVSSWDSTGELFF. CDR3 DNA: TGTGTCAGCAGTTGGGACAGCACCGGGGAGCTGTTTTTT.

The J gene is TRBJ2-3, the V gene TRBV6-5, with 9 bases lining up with TRBD2. The CDR3 contains 16 residues. Germline V CDR1 and CDR2: MNHEY, SVGAGI. V shed 5 bases, J shed 7 bases, and the junction held 13 bases outside the gene matches. CDR3 sequence reads: CASSATSGSSTYTQYF. In nucleotides, the CDR3 is TGTGCCAGCAGTGCGACTAGCGGCAGTAGTACATATACGCAGTATTTT.

The chain links TRBV6-1 to TRBJ2-1; TRBD1 matches 12 bases. The germline gives CDR1 MNHNS, CDR2 SASEGT. V trimming: 10 bases; J trimming: 7 bases; junction bases outside the gene matches: 8. This CDR3 has 14 residues. This CDR3 reads CANRDRGLSNEQFF. The DNA for the CDR3 is TGTGCCAACAGGGACAGGGGGCTTTCGAATGAGCAGTTCTTC.

Points on this clonotype: The germline gene is not matched at one end of the junction; a read error may be the cause. The chain employs TRBV30 and TRBJ1-2; D is undetermined. The CDR3 runs 13 residues. The germline CDR1 and CDR2 sequences are GTSNPN and SVGIG (reference sequence). The CDR3 protein is CARSLGPFYDYTF. The CDR3 region has the DNA TGTGCTCGGAGCCTCGGGCCGTTCTATGACTACACCTTC. Drawing the rest from reference TRBV30 and TRBJ1-2, the complete variable domain is SQTIHQWPATLVQPVGSPLSLECTVEGTSNPNLYWYRQAAGRGLQLLFYSVGIGQISSEVPQNLSASRPQDRQFILSSKKLLLSDSGFYLCARSLGPFYDYTFGSGTRLTVV.

This clonotype was seen at least ten times. The chain joins TRBV6-6 to TRBJ1-6; D not resolved. The CDR3 totals 15 residues. CDR1 and CDR2 (germline): MNHNY, SVGAGI (reference sequence). V was trimmed by 5 bases and J by 1 base, leaving 9 bases between them. The CDR3 loop is CASSPPGSYNSPLHF. As DNA, the CDR3 is TGTGCCAGCAGTCCCCCCGGTTCCTATAATTCACCCCTCCACTTT.

In the case of this clonotype: The junction shows a germline mismatch at one end, possibly a read error. The rearrangement links TRBV20-1 to TRBJ2-7, with a tentative D call TRBD2 (6 bases). Germline CDR1 DFQATT, CDR2 SNEGSKA (reference sequence). The length of the CDR3 is 14 residues. The CDR3 sequence: CNAVDGGTTYEQHF. Here the CDR3 DNA reads TGCAATGCTGTAGATGGCGGGACCACCTACGAGCAGCACTTC.

This chain connects TRBV11-1 to TRBJ2-7; no definite D call. Germline loops: CDR1 SGHAT, CDR2 FQDESV (reference sequence). Between the trimmed V and J ends, which lost 5 bases and 4 bases, there was a span of 12 bases. The CDR3 extends over 13 amino acids. The chain's CDR3 is CASSIHGGYEQYF. As DNA, the CDR3 is TGTGCCAGCAGCATACACGGCGGATACGAGCAGTACTTC.

The sample holds one count of this clonotype. This CDR3 is missing its conserved last phenylalanine or tryptophan, likely due to a read error. The V and J genes are TRBV4-2 and TRBJ2-7, with 7 bases matching TRBD1. This CDR3 contains 15 residues. V lost 0 bases to trimming and J lost 3 bases; unmatched junction nucleotides: 5. The germline V gene encodes CDR1 LGHNA and CDR2 YNFKEQ. The CDR3 DNA is TGTGCCAGCAGCCAAGAGGGGGACAGCTACTACGAGCAGTACATC. The encoded protein is CASSQEGDSYYEQYI.

Details on this clonotype: This is likely a read error, given that the CDR3 carries no conserved phenylalanine or tryptophan at its end. This chain joins TRBV12-3 or TRBV12-4 and TRBJ2-1; TRBD1 is a possible D gene (6 bases). V lost 6 bases to trimming and J lost 13 bases, with 22 bases between them. CDR3 length equals 14 residues. CDR3 in amino acids: CASRSVQGIRGQFL. The CDR3, as DNA: TGTGCCAGCAGGTCGGTACAGGGAATTCGCGGACAGTTCTTA.

This rearrangement joins TRBV6-2 or TRBV6-3 to TRBJ2-7; D unclear. Looked up from germline, CDR1 is MNHEY and CDR2 is SVGEGT. The ends were cut back, 8 bases at V and 3 bases at J, with 11 bases in the middle. CDR3 length: 12 amino acids. CDR3 in amino acids: CASCRSFYEQYF. The CDR3 bases are TGTGCCAGCTGTAGGAGCTTCTACGAGCAGTACTTC.

CDR3 sequence: CSAVLGTGNYEQYF. In nucleotides, the CDR3 is TGCAGTGCAGTCCTTGGGACAGGGAACTACGAGCAGTACTTC. The gene calls are TRBV20-1 and TRBJ2-7; TRBD1 aligns across 9 bases. This CDR3 region has 14 residues. Trimming took 6 bases from V and 3 from J; bases not matched to a gene: 9. Germline lookup yields CDR1 DFQATT and CDR2 SNEGSKA (reference sequence).

V usage is TRBV6-1 and J usage is TRBJ1-2, with D uncertain. CDR1 is MNHNS, CDR2 SASEGT, per germline. The CDR3 spans 13 residues. In DNA form, the CDR3 reads TGTACCATCATCGCTAATTCGGGCTATGGCTACACCTTC. This sequence encodes CTIIANSGYGYTF.

This clonotype has a count of ten or more. The rearrangement uses TRBV6-6 and TRBJ1-6; 10 bases agree with TRBD1. Germline lookup yields CDR1 MNHNY and CDR2 SVGAGI (reference sequence). With V trimmed by 8 bases and J by 9 bases, 10 bases remained unmatched. This CDR3 region has 15 residues. The CDR3 bases are TGTGCCAGCGGATCCGGGACAGGGGAGGGTTCACCCCTCCACTTT. This gives the protein CASGSGTGEGSPLHF.

As for this clonotype: Relative to the germline gene, one junction end is altered; a read error may explain this. V gene TRBV5-4 combines with J gene TRBJ2-2; D possibly uses TRBD1 or TRBD2 (6 bases each). The CDR3 totals 17 residues. Germline CDR1 is SGHNT and CDR2 is YYREEE (reference sequence). CDR3 loop: CVSSFRGLSGAVGELFF. The CDR3, as DNA: TGTGTCAGCAGCTTTCGGGGGCTATCGGGAGCGGTCGGGGAGCTGTTTTTT.

This clonotype was observed at least ten times. CDR3 coding DNA: TGTGCCAGCAGCCAAGTTCAGCGTAGCGGGGGTCAGGATGAGCAGTTCTTC. Its protein product is CASSQVQRSGGQDEQFF. The rearrangement uses TRBV4-2 and TRBJ2-1; 9 bases are a match to TRBD2. Losses at the gene ends were 1 base for V and 8 bases for J; bases not matched to a gene: 12. The CDR3 extends over 17 amino acids. Germline values: CDR1 LGHNA, CDR2 YNFKEQ.

Many counts were recorded for this clonotype. The rearrangement uses TRBV10-2 and TRBJ2-2; no reliable D call. Germline CDR1 and CDR2: WSHSY and SAAADI. Trimming took 10 bases from V and 3 from J, leaving 12 bases between them. The length of the CDR3 is 13 residues. CDR3 coding DNA: TGCGCCACCTCGGGCACTTACACCGGGGAGCTGTTTTTT. Encoded protein: CATSGTYTGELFF.

This clonotype came up a few times. J is TRBJ1-5 and V is TRBV15, with no clear D. The germline V gene encodes CDR1 LNHNV and CDR2 YYDKDF (reference sequence). The CDR3 spans 17 residues. V lost 5 bases and J 0 bases, leaving 17 bases between the germline ends. CDR3 in amino acids: CATSFRGQVASNQPQHF. As DNA, the CDR3 is TGTGCCACCAGCTTCCGCGGTCAGGTCGCTAGCAATCAGCCCCAGCATTTT.

Ten or more counts support this clonotype. The chain has TRBV28 and TRBJ2-7; 8 bases map to TRBD1. The V and J ends lost 4 bases and 9 bases, in that order; junction bases with no gene match: 8. This CDR3 comprises 13 residues. Germline V gene data show CDR1 as MDHEN and CDR2 as SYDVKM. This CDR3 is CASSSGQGARQYF. CDR3 nucleotides: TGTGCCAGCAGTTCTGGACAGGGAGCTAGGCAGTACTTC.

The chain is built from TRBV12-3 or TRBV12-4 and TRBJ2-3, with a weak D call TRBD1 (6 bases). The CDR3 is 16 amino acids. V dropped 4 bases and J dropped 4 bases, with 18 bases sitting between them. CDR3 in amino acids: CASSSSDRCSSDTQYF. Here the CDR3 DNA reads TGTGCCAGCAGTTCCAGTGACAGGTGTAGCTCAGATACGCAGTATTTT.

With respect to this clonotype: A much larger clone differs from this one at a single base, so this may be a read error. The rearrangement links TRBV13 to TRBJ2-7; the match to TRBD1 covers 9 bases. Germline assignment: CDR1 PRHDT and CDR2 FYEKMQ (reference sequence). The CDR3 contains 15 residues. The junction had 3 bases not matched to a gene; V was cut back by 3 bases and J by 0 bases. The DNA for the CDR3 is TGTGCCAGCAGCTTCTGGGACAGGGCCTCCTACGAGCAGTACTTC. Translating it yields CASSFWDRASYEQYF.

A remark on this clonotype: An end of the junction differs from the germline gene, which may be a read error. The chain couples TRBV28 to TRBJ2-7; D possibly corresponds to TRBD2 (6 bases). The length of the CDR3 is 14 residues. From germline, CDR1 is MDHEN and CDR2 SYDVKM. The CDR3, as DNA: TGTACCAGCAGTCTCTCCGGGACGGCGGGGGAGCAGTACTTC. Encoded protein: CTSSLSGTAGEQYF.

This clonotype was seen once. The chain links TRBV7-9 to TRBJ1-5; D unresolved. CDR1 is SEHNR and CDR2 is FQNEAQ in the germline V gene (reference sequence). V dropped 1 base and J dropped 0 bases, with 13 bases sitting between them. CDR3 length: 17 residues. CDR3 in amino acids: CASSLDSGIYSNQPQHF. CDR3 DNA: TGTGCCAGCAGCTTAGATAGTGGGATATATAGCAATCAGCCCCAGCATTTT.

This clonotype turned up a few times. The conserved phenylalanine or tryptophan is not found at the CDR3 terminus, so this likely reflects a read error. The chain carries TRBV11-3 and TRBJ2-7; D is possibly TRBD1 (5 bases). CDR3 length: 14 residues. In germline, CDR1 is SGHNT, CDR2 YENEEA. This CDR3 reads CASSSLGAPYEQYL. CDR3 coding DNA: TGTGCCAGTAGCTCTCTAGGGGCCCCCTACGAGCAGTACCTC.

Comments on this clonotype: An end of the junction does not agree with germline; a read error may underlie this. V usage is TRBV6-5 and J usage is TRBJ1-1; D is ambiguous. The V gene's germline CDR1 is MNHEY and CDR2 SVGAGI. CDR3 length: 13 residues. CDR3 loop: CAAQIGMNTEALF. CDR3 DNA sequence: TGTGCCGCCCAAATCGGGATGAACACTGAAGCTCTCTTT.

In the case of this clonotype: The junction and the germline gene differ at one end; a read error may be behind it. V is TRBV12-3 or TRBV12-4 and J is TRBJ2-6, with D possibly being TRBD1 (5 bases). The CDR3 consists of 14 residues. CDR3 coding DNA: TGTGCCAACAGTTTATACTCTGGGGCCAACGCCCTGACTTTC. Amino acid sequence: CANSLYSGANALTF.

The gene calls are TRBV4-2 and TRBJ2-4, with D possibly matching TRBD1 (9 bases). CDR3 length equals 17 residues. V shed 11 bases and J shed 6 bases, with 29 bases lying between them. Germline CDR1 LGHNA, CDR2 YNFKEQ. In DNA form, the CDR3 reads TGTGCCTGCAACAGGGGGCCAGCGGGGGCCGTGGGAAACATTCAGTACTTC. Protein: CACNRGPAGAVGNIQYF.

Judged by abundance, this clonotype is medium-sized (0.01 to 0.1%). J is TRBJ2-7 and V is TRBV6-2 or TRBV6-3; D unresolved. CDR1 MNHEY and CDR2 SVGEGT come from the germline V gene. The CDR3 covers 12 residues. V lost 2 bases to trimming and J lost 3 bases, with 5 bases between them. The CDR3 DNA reads as TGTGCCAGCAGTTACCCCAACTACGAGCAGTACTTC. Encoded protein: CASSYPNYEQYF.

The chain couples TRBV6-6 to TRBJ2-1; D possibly matches TRBD1 or TRBD2 (5 bases each). The CDR3 covers 15 residues. The V and J ends lost 7 bases and 13 bases respectively, with 26 bases between them. Germline values: CDR1 MNHNY, CDR2 SVGAGI (reference sequence). The CDR3 sequence is CASTHQGTSKEEQFF. The DNA for the CDR3 is TGTGCCAGCACTCATCAAGGGACCAGCAAGGAAGAACAGTTCTTC.